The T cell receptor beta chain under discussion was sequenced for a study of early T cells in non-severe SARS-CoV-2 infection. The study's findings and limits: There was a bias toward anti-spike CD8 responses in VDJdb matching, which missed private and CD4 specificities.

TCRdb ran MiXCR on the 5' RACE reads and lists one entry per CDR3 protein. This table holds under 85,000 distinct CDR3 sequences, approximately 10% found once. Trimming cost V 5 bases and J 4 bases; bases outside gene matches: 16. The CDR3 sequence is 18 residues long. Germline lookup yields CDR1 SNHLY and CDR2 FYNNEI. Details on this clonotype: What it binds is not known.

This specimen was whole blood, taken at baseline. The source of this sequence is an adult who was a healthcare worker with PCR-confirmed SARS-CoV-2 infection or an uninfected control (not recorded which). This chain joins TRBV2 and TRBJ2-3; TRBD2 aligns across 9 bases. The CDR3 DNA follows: TGTGCCAGCAGTCGTCTTAGGGGACTAGCTGTCCATCCAGATACGCAGTATTTT. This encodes CASSRLRGLAVHPDTQYF.